These T cell receptor beta chains were read from a single sample in a study of blood T cell repertoires in COVID-19. Assay used: immunoSEQ multiplex PCR; TCRdb lists only in-frame clones, some missing. The sample shows around 130,000 clones, around 82% of them seen only once. Sample: peripheral blood. Source of these receptors: a human donor in a cohort sampled during active COVID-19. Each CDR3 is given with its conserved first and last residue. D genes are given only for firm matches. Clone size appears in some rows only: once, few, many, or a class for an expanded clone.

d_gene: TRBD1; j_gene: TRBJ1-2; v_gene: TRBV29-1; abundance: -; CDR3nt: TGCAGCGCCAAGGACAGGGGCACCTTCTCTAACTATGGCTACACCTTC; CDR3aa: CSAKDRGTFSNYGYTF
d_gene: TRBD1; j_gene: TRBJ2-6; v_gene: TRBV5-6; abundance: -; CDR3nt: TGTGCCAGCAGCTTAAGGACAGGGGGCAGTGGGGCCAACGTCCTGACTTTC; CDR3aa: CASSLRTGGSGANVLTF
d_gene: TRBD1; j_gene: TRBJ1-6; v_gene: TRBV7-9; abundance: few; CDR3nt: TGTGCCAGCAGCCCGGGACAGATCTATAATTCACCCCTCCACTTT; CDR3aa: CASSPGQIYNSPLHF
d_gene: -; j_gene: TRBJ1-1; v_gene: TRBV28; abundance: -; CDR3nt: TGTGCCAGCAGCTTTAGGGCCGAAGGGAGGACTGAAGCTTTCTTT; CDR3aa: CASSFRAEGRTEAFF
d_gene: TRBD1; j_gene: TRBJ1-1; v_gene: TRBV14; abundance: few; CDR3nt: TGTGCCAGCAGCCTCAAGACAGGGCGAGGACCCACTGAAGCTTTCTTT; CDR3aa: CASSLKTGRGPTEAFF
d_gene: -; j_gene: TRBJ2-4; v_gene: TRBV5-4; abundance: -; CDR3nt: TGTGCCAGCAGCCAGAAGGCCCTAGCCGGCATAGCCAAAAACATTCAGTACTTC; CDR3aa: CASSQKALAGIAKNIQYF
d_gene: -; j_gene: TRBJ2-5; v_gene: TRBV6-5; abundance: -; CDR3nt: TGTGCCAGCAGTTACTCCGAGACAAAAGAGACCCAGTACTTC; CDR3aa: CASSYSETKETQYF
d_gene: -; j_gene: TRBJ2-2; v_gene: TRBV4-2; abundance: few; CDR3nt: TGTGCCAGCAGCCAAGAATCCGTGGCCCGAACCGGGGAGCTGTTTTTT; CDR3aa: CASSQESVARTGELFF
d_gene: -; j_gene: TRBJ1-5; v_gene: TRBV19; abundance: -; CDR3nt: TGTGCCAGTAGTATAGAAGGGAGTATCGGGGATCAGCCCCAGCATTTT; CDR3aa: CASSIEGSIGDQPQHF
d_gene: TRBD1; j_gene: TRBJ2-7; v_gene: TRBV6-1; abundance: once; CDR3nt: TGTGCCAGCAGTGAATTTGGACAGGGGGCGATCTACGAGCAGTACTTC; CDR3aa: CASSEFGQGAIYEQYF
d_gene: -; j_gene: TRBJ2-7; v_gene: TRBV6-5; abundance: -; CDR3nt: TGTGCCAGCAGTTACTCCAGGCAGGTCTACGAGCAGTACTTC; CDR3aa: CASSYSRQVYEQYF
d_gene: -; j_gene: TRBJ2-7; v_gene: TRBV5-4; abundance: -; CDR3nt: TGTGCCAGCAGCTTGCAGGGTAACTACGAGCAGTACTTC; CDR3aa: CASSLQGNYEQYF
d_gene: -; j_gene: TRBJ1-6; v_gene: TRBV5-6; abundance: few; CDR3nt: TGTGCCAGCAGCCGGGTCGCGGTTTCACCCCTCCACTTT; CDR3aa: CASSRVAVSPLHF
d_gene: TRBD2; j_gene: TRBJ2-2; v_gene: TRBV7-9; abundance: -; CDR3nt: TGTGCCAGCCGGGGGGGATCCACCGGGGAGCTGTTTTTT; CDR3aa: CASRGGSTGELFF
d_gene: TRBD2; j_gene: TRBJ2-1; v_gene: TRBV5-4; abundance: -; CDR3nt: TGTGCCAGCAGCTCGCCGGGGACTACATACAATGAGCAGTTCTTC; CDR3aa: CASSSPGTTYNEQFF
d_gene: -; j_gene: TRBJ2-3; v_gene: TRBV7-2; abundance: -; CDR3nt: TGTGCCAGCAGCCCAGGTGGCGGGGGCACAGATACGCAGTATTTT; CDR3aa: CASSPGGGGTDTQYF
d_gene: -; j_gene: TRBJ1-1; v_gene: TRBV10-3; abundance: -; CDR3nt: TGTGCCATCAGCGAACAGGTGAACACTGAAGCTTTCTTT; CDR3aa: CAISEQVNTEAFF
d_gene: TRBD2; j_gene: TRBJ2-7; v_gene: TRBV5-8; abundance: -; CDR3nt: TGTGCCAGCAGCCCAGGACTAGCGGGGAGGAGCTCCTACGAGCAGTACTTC; CDR3aa: CASSPGLAGRSSYEQYF
d_gene: -; j_gene: TRBJ1-6; v_gene: TRBV7-2; abundance: -; CDR3nt: TGTGCCAGCAGAGTCGGGGTTCGAGGCCCCTCACCCCTCCACTTT; CDR3aa: CASRVGVRGPSPLHF
d_gene: -; j_gene: TRBJ1-3; v_gene: TRBV28; abundance: -; CDR3nt: TGTGCCAGCAGTTTATCTGCGGGGGTCGGAAACACCATATATTTT; CDR3aa: CASSLSAGVGNTIYF